Listed below are T cell receptor beta chains from one sample, sequenced in a study of cytomegalovirus exposure and HLA in healthy donors. The repertoire was sequenced with immunoSEQ multiplex PCR; TCRdb's copy has only in-frame clones and lacks some. The listing contains 30,000 to 45,000 clones. The material sequenced was PBMCs. Receptors originate from a man between 40 and 49 years old in good health and CMV-seropositive. The CDR3 runs from the conserved cysteine through the conserved F or W. D genes are given only for firm matches.

D gene	V gene	J gene	CDR3 protein	CDR3 DNA
TRBD1	TRBV30	TRBJ1-5	CAWSRQGFDNQPQHF	TGTGCCTGGAGTCGACAGGGGTTTGACAATCAGCCCCAGCATTTT
TRBD2	TRBV9	TRBJ2-2	CASSPVRTSGGRITGELFF	TGTGCCAGCAGCCCCGTTCGGACTAGCGGGGGGAGAATCACCGGGGAGCTGTTTTTT
TRBD2	TRBV27	TRBJ2-7	CASRTGLAGDPYEQYF	TGTGCCAGCAGAACGGGACTAGCGGGAGACCCCTACGAGCAGTACTTC
NA	TRBV10-1	TRBJ2-3	CASSEGERLRESGDTQYF	TGCGCCAGCAGTGAGGGGGAAAGGTTGCGGGAATCAGGGGATACGCAGTATTTT
NA	TRBV19	TRBJ2-6	CASSSPDYSGANVLTF	TGTGCCAGTAGTTCCCCGGACTACTCTGGGGCCAACGTCCTGACTTTC
NA	TRBV28	TRBJ2-6	CASTTAEFSGANVLTF	TGTGCCAGCACCACCGCGGAATTCTCTGGGGCCAACGTCCTGACTTTC
TRBD2	TRBV4-3	TRBJ2-1	CASSQGPSGWGEQFF	TGCGCCAGCAGCCAAGGCCCTAGCGGGTGGGGTGAGCAGTTCTTC
NA	TRBV2	TRBJ2-7	CASSEGGHYEQYF	TGTGCCAGCAGTGAAGGAGGACACTACGAGCAGTACTTC
TRBD1	TRBV5-1	TRBJ1-2	CASSRGQGPIYGYTF	TGCGCCAGCAGCCGGGGACAGGGGCCCATCTATGGCTACACCTTC
TRBD1	TRBV27	TRBJ2-7	CASRRTGAYEQYF	TGTGCCAGCAGGCGGACAGGGGCCTACGAGCAGTACTTC
NA	TRBV6-1	TRBJ1-1	CASSAPLGGMNTEAFF	TGTGCCAGCAGTGCCCCCCTCGGGGGAATGAACACTGAAGCTTTCTTT
TRBD2	TRBV11-1	TRBJ2-5	CASSLDSGRGQETQYF	TGTGCCAGCAGCTTAGATAGCGGGAGGGGCCAAGAGACCCAGTACTTC
NA	TRBV28	TRBJ2-2	CASSSEYANTGELFF	TGTGCCAGCAGTTCTGAGTACGCGAACACCGGGGAGCTGTTTTTT
NA	TRBV5-5	TRBJ2-5	CASSFEQAIQETQYF	TGTGCCAGCAGCTTTGAACAGGCGATCCAAGAGACCCAGTACTTC
TRBD1	TRBV6-6	TRBJ1-1	CASSYSEGQGPGEAFF	TGTGCCAGCAGTTACTCGGAGGGACAGGGACCGGGTGAAGCTTTCTTT
TRBD1	TRBV19	TRBJ2-7	CASSIPDRGEQYF	TGTGCCAGTAGTATCCCGGACAGGGGCGAGCAGTACTTC
NA	TRBV2	TRBJ1-1	CASSRQANMNTEAFF	TGTGCCAGCAGTAGACAGGCCAACATGAACACTGAAGCTTTCTTT
NA	TRBV18	TRBJ1-2	CASSPSGGTPLGYTF	TGTGCCAGCTCACCCTCGGGAGGGACTCCTTTGGGCTACACCTTC
TRBD2	TRBV6-6	TRBJ2-1	CASSYSGGDYNEQFF	TGTGCCAGCAGTTACTCGGGAGGGGATTACAATGAGCAGTTCTTC
TRBD2	TRBV18	TRBJ2-5	CASSSGTSRETQYF	TGTGCCAGCTCATCCGGGACTAGCAGGGAGACCCAGTACTTC
NA	TRBV2	TRBJ2-5	CASRGEEETQYF	TGTGCCAGCAGAGGAGAGGAGGAGACCCAGTACTTC
NA	TRBV30	TRBJ1-2	CAWSPLGRGGYTF	TGTGCCTGGAGTCCCCTCGGCCGGGGTGGCTACACCTTC
NA	TRBV18	TRBJ1-1	CASSPYGTEAFF	TGTGCCAGCTCACCCTATGGCACTGAAGCTTTCTTT